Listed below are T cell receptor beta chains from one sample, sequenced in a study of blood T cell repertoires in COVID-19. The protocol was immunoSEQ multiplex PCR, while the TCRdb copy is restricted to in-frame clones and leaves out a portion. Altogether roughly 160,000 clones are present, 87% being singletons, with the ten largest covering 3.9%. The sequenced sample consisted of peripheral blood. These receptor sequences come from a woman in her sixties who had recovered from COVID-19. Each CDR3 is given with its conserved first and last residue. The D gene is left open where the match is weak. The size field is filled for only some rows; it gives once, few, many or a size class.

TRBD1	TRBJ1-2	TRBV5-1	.	TGCGCCAGCAGCGTGGACAGGGATTATGGCTACACCTTC	CASSVDRDYGYTF
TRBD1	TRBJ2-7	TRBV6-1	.	TGTGCCAGCAGTGAGGGGACAGTCGGCGAGCAGTACTTC	CASSEGTVGEQYF
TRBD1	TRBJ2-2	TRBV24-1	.	TGTGCCACCAGTGACCTCGGGACAGTTAATACCGGGGAGCTGTTTTTT	CATSDLGTVNTGELFF
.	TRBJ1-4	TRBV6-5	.	TGTGCCAGCAGTTACGTTACAGGGCCGGACGAAAAACTGTTTTTT	CASSYVTGPDEKLFF
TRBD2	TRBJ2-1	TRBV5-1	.	TGCGCCAGCAGCGTATCCCCTGGGGGGGATGAGCAGTTCTTC	CASSVSPGGDEQFF
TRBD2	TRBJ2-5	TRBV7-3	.	TGTGCCAGCAGCATGGGACTAGCGGAACAAGAGACCCAGTACTTC	CASSMGLAEQETQYF
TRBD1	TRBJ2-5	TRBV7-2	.	TGTGCCAGCAGCCTAACCTGGACAGGGGGCAGGGAGACCCAGTACTTC	CASSLTWTGGRETQYF
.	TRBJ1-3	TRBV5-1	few	TGCGCCAGCAGCTTAGTAGGGGTTGGAAACACCATATATTTT	CASSLVGVGNTIYF
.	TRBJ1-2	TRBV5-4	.	TGTGCCAGCAGCCAGGGGACCCTGAGGGGCTACACCTTC	CASSQGTLRGYTF
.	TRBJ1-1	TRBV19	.	TGTGCCAGTAGTATAACGTTTGGGCAGCCAGGGCGGCGGACTGAAGCTTTCTTT	CASSITFGQPGRRTEAFF
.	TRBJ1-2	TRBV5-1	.	TGCGCCAGCAGCGACCAGGCTGCTAACTATGGCTACACCTTC	CASSDQAANYGYTF
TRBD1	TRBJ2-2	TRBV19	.	TGTGCCAGTAGAGACAGGGGTGACACCGGGGAGCTGTTTTTT	CASRDRGDTGELFF
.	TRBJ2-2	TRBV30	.	TGTGCCGTCGGGAGAGCCCGAGGGTGGAACACCGGGGAGCTGTTTTTT	CAVGRARGWNTGELFF
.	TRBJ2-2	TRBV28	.	TGTGCCACCCTGGACAGGAACACCGGGGAGCTGTTTTTT	CATLDRNTGELFF
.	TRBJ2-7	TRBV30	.	TGTGCCGTCCGGGGGTCCATTATTGGGGAGCAGTACTTC	CAVRGSIIGEQYF
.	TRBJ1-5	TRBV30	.	TGTGCCTGGACAGCAGGGAATGATCAGCCCCAGCATTTT	CAWTAGNDQPQHF
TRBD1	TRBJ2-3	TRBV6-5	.	TGTGCCAGCAGTACCGACAGGGGAAAGGCAGATACGCAGTATTTT	CASSTDRGKADTQYF
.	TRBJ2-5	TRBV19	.	TGTGCCAGTAGTATCGGGACGACAGGGACCCAGTACTTC	CASSIGTTGTQYF
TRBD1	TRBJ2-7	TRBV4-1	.	TGCGCCAGCAGCTCCCCGGGACAGGGTTCCTACGAGCAGTACTTC	CASSSPGQGSYEQYF
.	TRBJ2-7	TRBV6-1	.	TGTGCCAGCAGAGAAGCGAATCGGGACACCTACGAGCAGTACTTC	CASREANRDTYEQYF
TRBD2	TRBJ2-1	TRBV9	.	TGTGCCAGCAGCCCGAACCCTAGCGGGAATGAGCAGTTCTTC	CASSPNPSGNEQFF
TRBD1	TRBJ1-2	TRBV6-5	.	TGTGCCAGCAGTCAACAGGGGATAGGGGGCTACACCTTC	CASSQQGIGGYTF
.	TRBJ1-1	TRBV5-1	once	TGCGCCAGCAGCACTTCGACAGGACCGAACACTGAAGCTTTCTTT	CASSTSTGPNTEAFF
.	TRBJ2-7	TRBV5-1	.	TGCGCCAGCAGCTTAGGAGGGACCAGCTCCTACGAGCAGTACTTC	CASSLGGTSSYEQYF
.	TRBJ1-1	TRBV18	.	TGTGCCAGCTCCCCTATTACCGCGGACACTGAAGCTTTCTTT	CASSPITADTEAFF
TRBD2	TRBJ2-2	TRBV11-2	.	TGTGCCAGCAGCCCCATAGCGGGGGGAGACACCGGGGAGCTGTTTTTT	CASSPIAGGDTGELFF
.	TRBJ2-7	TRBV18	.	TGTGCCAGCTCACCTTCAACCTACGAGCAGTACTTC	CASSPSTYEQYF
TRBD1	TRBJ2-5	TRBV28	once	TGTGCCAGCAGTGGCCCGGGACAGGGACAAGAGACCCAGTACTTC	CASSGPGQGQETQYF
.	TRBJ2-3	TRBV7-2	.	TGTGCCAGCAGCTTATGGGGCTCGGCAGATACGCAGTATTTT	CASSLWGSADTQYF
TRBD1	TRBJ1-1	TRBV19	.	TGTGCCAGTAGGCGACAGGGGGCCGAATACACTGAAGCTTTCTTT	CASRRQGAEYTEAFF
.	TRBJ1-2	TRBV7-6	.	TGTGCCAGCAGCCTCCTCCAGGGATATCAACGCTATGGCTACACCTTC	CASSLLQGYQRYGYTF
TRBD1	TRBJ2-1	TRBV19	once	TGTGCCAGTAGTTTTCGGGGACAGGGTCTTACTTGGGGGGATGAGCAGTTCTTC	CASSFRGQGLTWGDEQFF